This TCR beta chain was identified during a study of T cell repertoires in cytomegalovirus infection. Study overall: The public TCR beta signatures pointed to both CMV infection and matching HLA type. Regarding the study as a whole: Cumulative frequency (of public TCR beta family members) identified carriers of CMV plus the relevant HLA.

Germline values: CDR1 SGHNT, CDR2 YYREEE (reference sequence). The CDR3 extends over 13 amino acids. V gave up 0 bases and J gave up 6 bases, with 9 bases separating them. For this clonotype: Its antigen is not identified.

TCRdb independently ran MiXCR on the reads; one entry per CDR3 protein. This sample has over 90,000 distinct CDR3 sequences, with about 17% found just once. The sample consisted of PBMCs. This chain joins TRBV5-4 and TRBJ1-2, with unresolved D. This TCR derives from a human donor in good health (CMV status not recorded). Some clones in this sample may be carry-over from other donors' samples. The CDR3: CASSLARRDGYTF. CDR3 sequence (DNA): TGTGCCAGCAGCTTGGCACGGAGGGATGGCTACACCTTC.